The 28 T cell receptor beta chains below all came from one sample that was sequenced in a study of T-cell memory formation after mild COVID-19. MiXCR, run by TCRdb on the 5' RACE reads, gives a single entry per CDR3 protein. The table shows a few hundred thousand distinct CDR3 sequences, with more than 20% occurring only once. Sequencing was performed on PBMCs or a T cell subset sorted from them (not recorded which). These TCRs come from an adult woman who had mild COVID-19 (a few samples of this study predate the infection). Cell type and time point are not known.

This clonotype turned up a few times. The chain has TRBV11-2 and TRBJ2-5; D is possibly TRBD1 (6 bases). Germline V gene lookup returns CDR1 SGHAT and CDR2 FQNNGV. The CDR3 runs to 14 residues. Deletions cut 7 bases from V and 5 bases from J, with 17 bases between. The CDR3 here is CASTPPGDYETQYF. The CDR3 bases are TGTGCCAGCACACCCCCAGGGGATTACGAGACCCAGTACTTC.

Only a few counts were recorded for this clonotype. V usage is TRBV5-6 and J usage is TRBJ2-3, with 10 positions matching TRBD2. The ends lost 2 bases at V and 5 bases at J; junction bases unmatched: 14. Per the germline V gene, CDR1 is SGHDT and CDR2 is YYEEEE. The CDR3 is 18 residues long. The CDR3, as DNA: TGTGCCAGCAGCTTTGGACTAGCGGACGCCCAAGCAGGAGATACGCAGTATTTT. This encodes CASSFGLADAQAGDTQYF.

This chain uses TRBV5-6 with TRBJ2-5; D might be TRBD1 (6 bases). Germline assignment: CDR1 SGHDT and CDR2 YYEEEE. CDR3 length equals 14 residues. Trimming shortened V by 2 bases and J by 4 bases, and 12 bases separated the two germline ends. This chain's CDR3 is CASSFQGNGETQYF. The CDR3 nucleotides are TGTGCCAGCAGCTTTCAGGGGAACGGAGAGACCCAGTACTTC. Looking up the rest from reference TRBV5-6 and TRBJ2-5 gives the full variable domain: DAGVTQSPTHLIKTRGQQVTLRCSPKSGHDTVSWYQQALGQGPQFIFQYYEEEERQRGNFPDRFSGHQFPNYSSELNVNALLLGDSALYLCASSFQGNGETQYFGPGTRLLVL.

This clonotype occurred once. The CDR3: CASSLGTGLKTEAFF. The CDR3 nucleotides read TGTGCCAGCAGCTTAGGGACAGGGTTAAAGACTGAAGCTTTCTTT. The chain combines TRBV7-6 with TRBJ1-1; TRBD1 matches at 8 bases. Germline V gene sequence: CDR1 SGHVS, CDR2 FNYEAQ. The CDR3 is 15 residues long. The ends lost 1 base at V and 5 bases at J; junction bases unmatched: 6.

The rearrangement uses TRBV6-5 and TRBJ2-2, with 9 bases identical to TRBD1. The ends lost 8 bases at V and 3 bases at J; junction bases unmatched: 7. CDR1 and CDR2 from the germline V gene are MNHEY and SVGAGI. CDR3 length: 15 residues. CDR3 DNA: TGTGCCAGCCGTAGGGACAGGGTTTACACCGGGGAGCTGTTTTTT. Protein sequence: CASRRDRVYTGELFF.

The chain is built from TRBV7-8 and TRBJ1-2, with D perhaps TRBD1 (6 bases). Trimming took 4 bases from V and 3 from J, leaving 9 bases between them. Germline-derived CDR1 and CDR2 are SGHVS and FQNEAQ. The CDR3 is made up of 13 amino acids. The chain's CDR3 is CASSSGTYYGYTF. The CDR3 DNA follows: TGTGCCAGCAGCTCCGGGACATACTATGGCTACACCTTC.

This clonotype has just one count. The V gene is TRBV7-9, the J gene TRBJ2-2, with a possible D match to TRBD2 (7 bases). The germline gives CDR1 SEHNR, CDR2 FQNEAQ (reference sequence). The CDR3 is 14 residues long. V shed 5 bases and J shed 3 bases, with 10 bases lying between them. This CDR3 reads CASSRGGDTGELFF. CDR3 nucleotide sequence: TGTGCCAGCAGCAGGGGGGGTGACACCGGGGAGCTGTTTTTT.

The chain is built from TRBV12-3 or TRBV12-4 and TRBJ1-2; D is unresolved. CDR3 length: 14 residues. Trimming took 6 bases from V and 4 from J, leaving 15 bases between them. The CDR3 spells CASSQETRGYGYTF. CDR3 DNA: TGTGCCAGCAGCCAGGAGACCCGGGGCTATGGCTACACCTTC.

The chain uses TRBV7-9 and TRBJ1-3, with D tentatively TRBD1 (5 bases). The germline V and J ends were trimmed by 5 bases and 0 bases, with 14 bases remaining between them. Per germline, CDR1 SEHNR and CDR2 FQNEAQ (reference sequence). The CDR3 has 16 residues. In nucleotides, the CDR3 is TGTGCCAGCAGCGCCCTCAGGGAACCCTCTGGAAACACCATATATTTT. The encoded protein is CASSALREPSGNTIYF.

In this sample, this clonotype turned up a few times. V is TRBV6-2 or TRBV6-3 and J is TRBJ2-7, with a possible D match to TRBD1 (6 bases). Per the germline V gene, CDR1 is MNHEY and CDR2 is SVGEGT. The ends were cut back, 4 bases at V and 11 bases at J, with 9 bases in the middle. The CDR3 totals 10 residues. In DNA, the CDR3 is TGTGCCAGCAGTTGGGACAAGAAGTACTTC. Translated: CASSWDKKYF.

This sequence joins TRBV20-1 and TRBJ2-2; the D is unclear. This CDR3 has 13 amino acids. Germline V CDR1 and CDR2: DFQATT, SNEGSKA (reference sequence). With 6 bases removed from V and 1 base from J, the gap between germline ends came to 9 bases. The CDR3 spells CSAIDKNTGELFF. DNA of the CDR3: TGCAGTGCCATAGACAAGAACACCGGGGAGCTGTTTTTT.

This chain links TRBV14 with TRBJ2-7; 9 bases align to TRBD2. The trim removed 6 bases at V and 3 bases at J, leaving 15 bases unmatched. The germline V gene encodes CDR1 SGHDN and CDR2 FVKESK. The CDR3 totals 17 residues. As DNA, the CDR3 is TGTGCCAGCAGTCGGGGGTCAAGCGGGAGGCCTCTCTACGAGCAGTACTTC. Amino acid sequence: CASSRGSSGRPLYEQYF.

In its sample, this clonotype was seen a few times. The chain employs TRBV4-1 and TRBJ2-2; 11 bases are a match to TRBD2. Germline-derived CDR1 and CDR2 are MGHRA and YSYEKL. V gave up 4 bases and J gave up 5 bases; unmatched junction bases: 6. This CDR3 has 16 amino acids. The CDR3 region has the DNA TGCGCCAGCAGCCCCGGACTAGCGGGCCCAACCGGGGAGCTGTTTTTT. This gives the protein CASSPGLAGPTGELFF.

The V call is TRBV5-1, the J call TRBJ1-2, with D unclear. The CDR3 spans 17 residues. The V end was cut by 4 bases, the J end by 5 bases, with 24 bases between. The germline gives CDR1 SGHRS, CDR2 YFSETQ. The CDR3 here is CASSPDETEYSIYGYTF. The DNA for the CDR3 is TGCGCCAGCAGCCCGGACGAGACTGAATACTCTATTTATGGCTACACCTTC. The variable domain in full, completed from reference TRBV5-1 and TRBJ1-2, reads KAGVTQTPRYLIKTRGQQVTLSCSPISGHRSVSWYQQTPGQGLQFLFEYFSETQRNKGNFPGRFSGRQFSNSRSEMNVSTLELGDSALYLCASSPDETEYSIYGYTFGSGTRLTVV.

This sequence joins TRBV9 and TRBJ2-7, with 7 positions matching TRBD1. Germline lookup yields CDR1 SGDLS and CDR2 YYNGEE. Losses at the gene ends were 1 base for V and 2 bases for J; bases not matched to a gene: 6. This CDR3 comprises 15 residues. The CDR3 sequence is CASSVTGTATYEQYF. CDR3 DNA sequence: TGTGCCAGCAGCGTAACCGGGACAGCTACCTACGAGCAGTACTTC.

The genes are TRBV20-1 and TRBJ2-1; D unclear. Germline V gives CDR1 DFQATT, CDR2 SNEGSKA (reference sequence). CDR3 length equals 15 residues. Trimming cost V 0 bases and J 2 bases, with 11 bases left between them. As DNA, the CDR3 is TGCAGTGCTAGAGAGGGCGGATTAACCTACAATGAGCAGTTCTTC. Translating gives CSAREGGLTYNEQFF.

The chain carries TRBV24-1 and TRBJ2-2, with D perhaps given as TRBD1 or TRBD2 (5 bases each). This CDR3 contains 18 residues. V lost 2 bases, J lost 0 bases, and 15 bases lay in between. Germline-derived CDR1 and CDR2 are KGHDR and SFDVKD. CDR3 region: CATSDSARDHANTGELFF. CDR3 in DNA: TGTGCCACCAGTGATTCCGCCAGGGACCACGCGAACACCGGGGAGCTGTTTTTT.

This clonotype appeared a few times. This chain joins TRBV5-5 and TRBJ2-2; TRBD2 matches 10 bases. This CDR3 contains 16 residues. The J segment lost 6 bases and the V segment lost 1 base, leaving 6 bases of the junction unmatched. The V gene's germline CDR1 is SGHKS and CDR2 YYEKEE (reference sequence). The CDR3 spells CASSLPSGSGSGELFF. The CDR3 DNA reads TGTGCCAGCAGCTTGCCTAGCGGGAGTGGGTCCGGGGAGCTGTTTTTT.

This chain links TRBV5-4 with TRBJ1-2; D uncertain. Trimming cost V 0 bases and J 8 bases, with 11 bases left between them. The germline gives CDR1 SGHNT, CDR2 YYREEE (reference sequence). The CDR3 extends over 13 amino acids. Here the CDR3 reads CASSLGSGEGYTF. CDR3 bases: TGTGCCAGCAGCTTGGGGTCCGGGGAGGGCTACACCTTC.

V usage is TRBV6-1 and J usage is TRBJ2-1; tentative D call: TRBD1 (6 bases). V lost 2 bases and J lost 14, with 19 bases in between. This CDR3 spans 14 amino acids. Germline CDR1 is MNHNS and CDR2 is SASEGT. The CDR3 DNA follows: TGTGCCAGCAGTGAAATCAGGGGTGAGATGGAAGAGTTCTTC. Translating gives CASSEIRGEMEEFF.

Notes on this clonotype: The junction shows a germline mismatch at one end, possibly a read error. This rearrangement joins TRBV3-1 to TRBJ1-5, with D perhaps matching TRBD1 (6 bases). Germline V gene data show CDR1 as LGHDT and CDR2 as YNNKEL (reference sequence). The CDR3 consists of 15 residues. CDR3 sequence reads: CASSQGGGRNQPQHF. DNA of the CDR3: TGTGCCAGCAGTCAAGGGGGGGGCCGCAATCAGCCCCAGCATTTT.

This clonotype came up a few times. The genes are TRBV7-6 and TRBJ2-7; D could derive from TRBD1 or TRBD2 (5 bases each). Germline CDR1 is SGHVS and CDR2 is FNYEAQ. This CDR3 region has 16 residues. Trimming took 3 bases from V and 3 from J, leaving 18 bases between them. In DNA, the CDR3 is TGTGCCAGCAGCTTCTCGGTTTGGGACGGTGGCTACGAGCAGTACTTC. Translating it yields CASSFSVWDGGYEQYF.

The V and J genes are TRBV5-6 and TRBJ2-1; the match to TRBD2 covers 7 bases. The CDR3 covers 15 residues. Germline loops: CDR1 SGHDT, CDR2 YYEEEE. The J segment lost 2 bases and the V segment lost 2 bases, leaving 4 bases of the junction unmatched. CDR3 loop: CASSFGLAAYNEQFF. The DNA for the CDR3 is TGTGCCAGCAGCTTTGGGCTAGCGGCCTACAATGAGCAGTTCTTC.

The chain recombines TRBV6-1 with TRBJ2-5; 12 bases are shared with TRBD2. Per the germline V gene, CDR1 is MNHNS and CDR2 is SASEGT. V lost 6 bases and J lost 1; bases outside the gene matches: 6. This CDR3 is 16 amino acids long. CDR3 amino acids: CASRRLAGALQETQYF. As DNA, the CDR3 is TGTGCCAGCAGGAGACTAGCGGGGGCTCTCCAAGAGACCCAGTACTTC.

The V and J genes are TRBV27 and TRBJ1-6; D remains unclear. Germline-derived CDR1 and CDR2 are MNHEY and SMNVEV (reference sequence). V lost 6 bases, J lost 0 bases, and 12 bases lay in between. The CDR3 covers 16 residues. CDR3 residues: CASSRDKSSYNSPLHF. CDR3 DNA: TGTGCCAGCAGCCGAGACAAGAGCTCCTATAATTCACCCCTCCACTTT.

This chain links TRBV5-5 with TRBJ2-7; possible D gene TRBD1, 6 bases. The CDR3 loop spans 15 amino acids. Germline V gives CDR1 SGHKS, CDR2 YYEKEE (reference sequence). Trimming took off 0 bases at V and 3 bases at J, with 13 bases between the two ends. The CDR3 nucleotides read TGTGCCAGCAGCTTGGAGGGGGTAGGTTACTACGAGCAGTACTTC. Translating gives CASSLEGVGYYEQYF.

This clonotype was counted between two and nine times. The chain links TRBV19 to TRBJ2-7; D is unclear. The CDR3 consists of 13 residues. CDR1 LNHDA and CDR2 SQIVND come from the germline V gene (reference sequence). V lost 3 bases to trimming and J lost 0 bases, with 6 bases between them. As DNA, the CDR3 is TGTGCCAGTAGTATCGGAAGCTCCTACGAGCAGTACTTC. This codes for CASSIGSSYEQYF.

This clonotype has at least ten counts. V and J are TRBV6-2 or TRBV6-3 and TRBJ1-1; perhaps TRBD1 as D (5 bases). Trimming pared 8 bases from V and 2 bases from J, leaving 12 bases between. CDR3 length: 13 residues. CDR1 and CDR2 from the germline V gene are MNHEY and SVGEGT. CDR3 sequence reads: CASSPRGNTEAFF. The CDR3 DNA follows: TGTGCCAGCTCACCACGGGGCAACACTGAAGCTTTCTTT.